This TCR beta chain was sequenced for a study of cytomegalovirus exposure and HLA in healthy donors. The study ran its PCR with 60 Vbeta and 13 Jbeta primers. The protocol was immunoSEQ multiplex PCR, while the TCRdb copy is restricted to in-frame clones and leaves out a portion. The sample holds under 200,000 clones; 75% to 85% are singletons and the top ten take about 1.9%. The source is a woman aged 18-29 years in good health and CMV-seronegative. Sequencing used PBMCs.

In DNA, the CDR3 is TGTGCTAGTGGTTTGGGGACAGGGGGTTACAATGAGCAGTTCTTC. This codes for CASGLGTGGYNEQFF. This chain uses TRBV12-5 with TRBJ2-1, with TRBD1 identical over 10 bases. The junction had 1 base not matched to a gene; V was cut back by 1 base and J by 4 bases. This CDR3 is 15 amino acids long. Germline V CDR1 and CDR2: LGHNT, FRNRAP.